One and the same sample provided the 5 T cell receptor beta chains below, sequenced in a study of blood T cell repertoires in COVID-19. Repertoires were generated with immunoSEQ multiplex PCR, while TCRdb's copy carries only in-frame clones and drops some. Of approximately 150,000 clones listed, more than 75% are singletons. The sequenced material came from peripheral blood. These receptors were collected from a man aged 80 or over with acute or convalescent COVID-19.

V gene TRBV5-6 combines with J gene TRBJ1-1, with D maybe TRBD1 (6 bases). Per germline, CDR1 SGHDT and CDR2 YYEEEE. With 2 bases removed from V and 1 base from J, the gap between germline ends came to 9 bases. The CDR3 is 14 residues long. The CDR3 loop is CASSFVGANTEAFF. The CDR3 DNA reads TGTGCCAGCAGCTTCGTGGGGGCGAACACTGAAGCTTTCTTT.

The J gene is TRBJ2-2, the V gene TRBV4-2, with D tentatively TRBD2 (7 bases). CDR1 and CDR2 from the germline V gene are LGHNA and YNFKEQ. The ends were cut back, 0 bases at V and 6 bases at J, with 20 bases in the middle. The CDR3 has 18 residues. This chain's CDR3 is CASSQEAWGAGEAGELFF. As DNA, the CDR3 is TGTGCCAGCAGCCAAGAGGCTTGGGGGGCGGGAGAGGCCGGGGAGCTGTTTTTT.

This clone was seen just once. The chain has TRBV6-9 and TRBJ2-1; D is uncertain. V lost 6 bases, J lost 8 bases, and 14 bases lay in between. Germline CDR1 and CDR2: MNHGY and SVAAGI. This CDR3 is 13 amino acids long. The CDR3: CASRDAAWHEQFF. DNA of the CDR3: TGTGCCAGCAGGGATGCGGCGTGGCATGAGCAGTTCTTC.

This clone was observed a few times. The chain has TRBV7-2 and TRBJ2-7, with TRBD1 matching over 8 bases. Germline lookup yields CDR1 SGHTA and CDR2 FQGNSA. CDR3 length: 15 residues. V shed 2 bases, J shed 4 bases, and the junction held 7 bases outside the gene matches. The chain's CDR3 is CASSLSWTGRYEQYF. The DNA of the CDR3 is TGTGCCAGCAGCTTAAGTTGGACAGGGAGATACGAGCAGTACTTC.

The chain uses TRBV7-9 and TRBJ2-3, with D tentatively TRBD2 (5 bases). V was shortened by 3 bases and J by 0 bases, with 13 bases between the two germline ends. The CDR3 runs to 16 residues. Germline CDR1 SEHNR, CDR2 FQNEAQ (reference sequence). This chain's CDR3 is CASSFEGLGSTDTQYF. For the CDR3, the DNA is TGTGCCAGCAGCTTTGAGGGTTTGGGGAGCACAGATACGCAGTATTTT.